What follows are 20 T cell receptor beta chains derived from one specimen sequenced in a study of patients and donors after allogeneic stem cell transplantation. One entry per CDR3 protein results from TCRdb running MiXCR on the RT-PCR reads. The sample consists of 800,000 to 1,000,000 distinct CDR3 sequences, about a sixth of them appearing once. Material for sequencing was blood, either unsorted or a sorted T cell fraction (not recorded which). These receptors were obtained from a human donor who was either an allogeneic HSCT recipient or a stem cell or donor lymphocyte infusion donor (not recorded which). It is not recorded whose cells these are; they may come from a transplant donor.

This clonotype was picked up a small number of times. The V call is TRBV6-5, the J call TRBJ2-7; tentatively, D is TRBD2 (5 bases). Deletions cut 2 bases from V and 7 bases from J, with 21 bases between. From germline, CDR1 is MNHEY and CDR2 SVGAGI. CDR3 length: 16 amino acids. The CDR3 region is CASSYDGRPGVGEQYF. The CDR3 DNA is TGTGCCAGCAGTTACGACGGTCGCCCCGGGGTCGGTGAGCAGTACTTC.

On this clonotype: A read error may account for a junction end that differs from germline. The chain joins TRBV12-3 or TRBV12-4 to TRBJ1-2; TRBD1 aligns across 10 bases. The CDR3 has 13 amino acids. CDR3 in amino acids: CASRLFGGTGEQF. The CDR3, as DNA: TGTGCCAGCAGACTCTTTGGAGGGACAGGGGAGCAATTC.

The chain carries TRBV20-1 and TRBJ1-1, with a weak D call TRBD1 (5 bases). The germline V gene has CDR1 DFQATT and CDR2 SNEGSKA (reference sequence). The CDR3 runs to 12 residues. The V end lost 4 bases, the J end lost 2 bases, and 8 bases lay between the germline ends. The CDR3 spells CSAKRTNTEAFF. CDR3 DNA: TGCAGTGCTAAAAGGACAAACACTGAAGCTTTCTTT.

This clonotype showed up just a few times. The rearrangement uses TRBV29-1 and TRBJ2-2; D is possibly TRBD1 or TRBD2 (9 bases each). Per germline, CDR1 SQVTM and CDR2 ANQGSEA. The CDR3 is 19 amino acids. The V end lost 4 bases, the J end lost 4 bases, and 28 bases lay between the germline ends. The CDR3 loop reads CSVARGGLQGALRTGELFF. CDR3 DNA sequence: TGCAGCGTTGCGCGGGGGGGTCTACAGGGGGCACTTCGCACCGGGGAGCTGTTTTTT.

V usage is TRBV20-1 and J usage is TRBJ2-7; D may correspond to TRBD1 or TRBD2 (5 bases each). The CDR3 extends over 12 amino acids. V was trimmed by 5 bases and J by 9 bases, leaving 17 bases between them. Germline V gene lookup returns CDR1 DFQATT and CDR2 SNEGSKA (reference sequence). CDR3 region: CSASGTSSGQYF. The CDR3 DNA follows: TGCAGTGCTTCCGGGACCTCGTCCGGGCAGTACTTC.

V usage is TRBV9 and J usage is TRBJ2-3; D is unresolved. The CDR3 consists of 12 residues. The ends were cut back, 3 bases at V and 7 bases at J, with 9 bases in the middle. Per germline, CDR1 SGDLS and CDR2 YYNGEE. The CDR3 protein is CASSGWMYTQYF. CDR3 DNA sequence: TGTGCCAGCAGCGGTTGGATGTATACGCAGTATTTT. Full variable domain (outside the CDR3, taken from reference TRBV9 and TRBJ2-3): DSGVTQTPKHLITATGQRVTLRCSPRSGDLSVYWYQQSLDQGLQFLIQYYNGEERAKGNILERFSAQQFPDLHSELNLSSLELGDSALYFCASSGWMYTQYFGPGTRLTVL.

This clonotype was counted between two and nine times. V is TRBV5-1 and J is TRBJ1-2; D perhaps matches TRBD1 (6 bases). Trimming removed 5 bases at V and 8 bases at J, with 16 bases between. The CDR3 totals 13 residues. The germline CDR1 and CDR2 sequences are SGHRS and YFSETQ. This CDR3 is CASREDRREGYTF. In DNA, the CDR3 is TGCGCCAGCAGAGAGGACAGACGGGAAGGCTACACCTTC. Filled out from reference TRBV5-1 and TRBJ1-2, the complete variable domain reads KAGVTQTPRYLIKTRGQQVTLSCSPISGHRSVSWYQQTPGQGLQFLFEYFSETQRNKGNFPGRFSGRQFSNSRSEMNVSTLELGDSALYLCASREDRREGYTFGSGTRLTVV.

The chain carries TRBV11-2 and TRBJ2-7, with TRBD2 identical over 10 bases. CDR3 length: 18 amino acids. Trimming cost V 1 base and J 7 bases; bases outside gene matches: 16. Germline assignment: CDR1 SGHAT and CDR2 FQNNGV. The CDR3 is CASSLGLAGAGLGREQYF. As DNA, the CDR3 is TGTGCCAGCAGCTTAGGTCTAGCGGGGGCCGGATTGGGGAGGGAGCAGTACTTC.

V is TRBV24-1 and J is TRBJ1-2; D not certain. CDR1 is KGHDR, CDR2 SFDVKD, per germline. The CDR3 extends over 18 amino acids. Trimming pared 4 bases from V and 2 bases from J, leaving 22 bases between. The CDR3: CATSDGMSGRDWNYGYTF. As DNA, the CDR3 is TGTGCCACCAGTGACGGAATGAGTGGGAGGGATTGGAACTATGGCTACACCTTC.

This clonotype has only a few counts. The gene calls are TRBV12-3 or TRBV12-4 and TRBJ1-1; D unresolved. The CDR3 consists of 12 residues. Trimming took 2 bases from V and 8 from J, leaving 9 bases between them. CDR3 nucleotide sequence: TGTGCCAGCAGTTTATCTCTCCCCGAAGCTTTCTTT. Its translation is CASSLSLPEAFF.

The V and J genes are TRBV12-3 or TRBV12-4 and TRBJ2-1; the match to TRBD2 covers 8 bases. This CDR3 is 16 amino acids long. Trimming cost V 7 bases and J 1 base; bases outside gene matches: 9. CDR3 loop: CASTAPGLGSYNEQFF. The CDR3 DNA is TGTGCCAGCACCGCGCCGGGACTAGGGTCCTACAATGAGCAGTTCTTC.

This clonotype has a count of ten or more. One junction end does not reproduce the germline sequence, and a read error may be involved. The genes are TRBV27 and TRBJ2-2; the D is unclear. The germline CDR1 and CDR2 sequences are MNHEY and SMNVEV (reference sequence). This CDR3 region has 13 residues. The CDR3 loop is CASSLSRTGELFF. The CDR3 region has the DNA TGCGCCAGCAGCCTGTCCCGGACCGGGGAGCTGTTTTTT.

This clonotype was counted only a few times. The chain employs TRBV29-1 and TRBJ2-2, with 8 bases fitting TRBD1. The CDR3 runs to 15 residues. V trimming: 7 bases; J trimming: 3 bases; junction bases outside the gene matches: 10. Germline V gives CDR1 SQVTM, CDR2 ANQGSEA. CDR3 region: CSAMKTGADTGELFF. The CDR3 DNA sequence: TGCAGCGCTATGAAGACAGGGGCGGACACCGGGGAGCTGTTTTTT.

CDR3 protein: CRPSGGPTEAFF. In DNA form, the CDR3 reads TGCAGACCATCGGGGGGACCCACTGAAGCTTTCTTT. This chain links TRBV20-1 with TRBJ1-1; weak D call: TRBD1 (5 bases). CDR3 length: 12 residues. Germline V CDR1 and CDR2: DFQATT, SNEGSKA (reference sequence).

This clonotype showed up just a few times. The V and J genes are TRBV12-3 or TRBV12-4 and TRBJ2-3, with 11 bases that match TRBD2. The CDR3 runs 17 residues. V was pared by 2 bases and J by 0 bases, with 4 bases of the junction left unmatched. The CDR3 nucleotides read TGTGCCAGCAGTTTAACCCCTAGCGGGGGGAGCACAGATACGCAGTATTTT. Translation gives CASSLTPSGGSTDTQYF.

V gene TRBV7-2 combines with J gene TRBJ2-7; TRBD2 matches 8 bases. The CDR3 has 14 residues. Germline V gene sequence: CDR1 SGHTA, CDR2 FQGNSA. The V and J ends lost 11 bases and 4 bases, in that order; junction bases with no gene match: 13. The CDR3 sequence is CAGGRSGSAYEQYF. As DNA, the CDR3 is TGTGCCGGAGGACGAAGCGGGAGCGCGTACGAGCAGTACTTC.

This clonotype was found a few times. The chain employs TRBV27 and TRBJ2-3; D uncertain. The CDR3 totals 13 residues. V was shortened by 7 bases and J by 1 base, with 9 bases between the two germline ends. CDR1 is MNHEY and CDR2 is SMNVEV in the germline V gene (reference sequence). The chain's CDR3 is CASIPEGTDTQYF. CDR3 nucleotides: TGTGCCAGCATCCCCGAGGGCACAGATACGCAGTATTTT.

The CDR3 nucleotides read TGCGCCAGCAGCTTGGCCGGGACATCCTTGAACACTGAAGCTTTCTTT. Translation gives CASSLAGTSLNTEAFF. This chain links TRBV5-1 with TRBJ1-1; D is possibly TRBD1 (6 bases). The V gene lost 0 bases and the J gene lost 0 bases, with 12 bases spanning the gap. Germline V CDR1 and CDR2: SGHRS, YFSETQ. This CDR3 has 16 amino acids.

This chain uses TRBV6-2 or TRBV6-3 with TRBJ1-6; 7 nucleotides agree with TRBD1. The CDR3 has 16 residues. With V trimmed by 7 bases and J by 0 bases, 6 bases remained unmatched. Germline V CDR1 and CDR2: MNHEY, SVGEGT. The CDR3 is CASNVNRGSYNSPLHF. The CDR3 bases are TGTGCCAGCAATGTCAACAGGGGCTCCTATAATTCACCCCTCCACTTT.

Only a few counts were recorded for this clonotype. The CDR3: CASSPLKRTGNNQPQHF. CDR3 sequence (DNA): TGTGCCAGCAGCCCACTCAAGCGGACAGGGAATAATCAGCCCCAGCATTTT. The chain couples TRBV7-8 to TRBJ1-5; TRBD1 matches 8 bases. CDR3 length: 17 residues. Trimming cost V 5 bases and J 4 bases; bases outside gene matches: 13. CDR1 and CDR2 (germline): SGHVS, FQNEAQ.